This T cell receptor beta chain was found in a study of cytomegalovirus exposure and HLA in healthy donors (dated by TCRdb to about 2017). With regard to the full study: According to an earlier analysis of around 600 of the donors, about 180 million T cells yielded 100 million or so unique TCR beta sequences and about 300 Gb of sequence data. Approximately 300 gigabases of sequencing data and 70 million to 100 million unique TCR sequences made up an early release that covered several hundred HLA-typed donors. Of the roughly 390 genotyped donors, roughly 80% were placed in the genetic ancestry cluster associated with self-reported Caucasian donors. The study aimed to test whether cataloging public T cell receptors could reveal signatures of past pathogen exposure. The study used immunosequencing to profile the T cell repertoires of more than 650 subjects and linked those repertoires to cytomegalovirus serostatus. A separate validation cohort of roughly 130 different subjects was used in addition to the roughly 700-subject first cohort. To predict cytomegalovirus infection status, the study brought together high-throughput TCR immunosequencing, statistical association of individual TCRs with disease status, and machine learning. To study patterns of TCR occurrence, a later analysis re-analyzed previously published TCR beta repertoires from 550 to 800 donors and added high-resolution HLA genotyping. In the later analysis, no new phenotypic data were used to find candidate immune exposures; instead, reliance was placed on TCR beta sequences and their occurrence across donors. An earlier analysis of around 640 of the donors used high-throughput TCR beta sequencing to judge whether each TCR beta V gene segment behaved as functional or pseudogenic. Donor age, sex, ethnicity and CMV serostatus were compiled alongside the repertoire data. In a later genetic analysis, genome-wide SNP genotypes for 398 of the 666 donors were used, and that subset was treated as a discovery cohort. Every repertoire in the discovery cohort had been generated on one and the same sequencing platform. HLA typing covered class I and class II loci at four-digit resolution. The number of donors typed differed by locus, with roughly 620-630 for A, B, C, DRB1 and DQB1, around 560 for DQA1, over 600 for DPA1, and approximately 470 for DPB1. Because of strong linkage in the cohort, a handful of DR-DQ haplotypes were treated as single units for association and clustering. Across 300 to 500 genotyped donors of the cohort, an average of approximately 240,000 unique TCR beta nucleotide sequences per donor were sequenced, and around 19% of those sequences were non-productive. Results the study describes overall, beyond this receptor: The authors suggested that the approach could potentially be generalized to other disease states and immunological phenotypes. Because the 87-base-pair reads could not distinguish some IMGT-functional V segments, including TRBV6-2 and TRBV6-3, those segments were excluded. An association between a missense DCLRE1C variant and V-gene and J-gene trimming of TCR beta chains was found in a later genetic analysis and replicated in an independent cohort. A later analysis found that most CMV-associated TCR beta chains appeared HLA-restricted, with HLA associations seemingly driven largely by CMV exposure. In the study, 150 to 200 TCR beta chains were listed as associated with cytomegalovirus. While some public TCRs were present in many individuals, most TCR sequences turned up only very rarely across donors. In both the original and validation cohorts, the classifier was reported to diagnose cytomegalovirus status with high specificity and sensitivity. Three of the identified cytomegalovirus-associated TCR beta chains were confirmed in vitro to be specific for cytomegalovirus antigens. When HLA alleles, especially DR and DQ, strongly co-occurred, attributing TCR associations to individual alleles was difficult. The cohort was sequenced for TCR beta chains only, and without alpha or paired-chain data the features that could be detected were limited. Because HLA typing was missing for some donors at each locus, association tests included only the typed subset. According to a later genetic analysis, donors in an Asian-associated ancestry cluster had fewer N-insertions in productive TCRs than the approximately 670-donor mean. In a later analysis, over 15,000 TCR beta sequences were associated with specific HLA alleles at a false discovery rate of 0.05. A later analysis found that HLA-associated TCR beta chains were more clonally expanded and had lower generation probabilities than equally common non-associated chains. Some 16 rarely observed V segments, including chromosome 9 orphons, were excluded from the earlier analysis of a few hundred of the donors because counts were too low. Sequencing depth was assumed to be roughly uniform across donors in the presence/absence analyses, though that assumption may not hold. In a later analysis, several top co-occurrence clusters were reported to appear linked to parvovirus B19, influenza, CMV and Epstein-Barr virus. For the cohort, immune exposure information was limited to CMV serostatus. A cluster of highly shared sequence variants was judged likely to represent a technical artifact of the sequencing pipeline. A further reported finding was that TCR beta sequences accurately predicted the HLA-A and HLA-B alleles for most subjects in the first cohort. Broadly in line with IMGT annotations, most TCR beta V segments showed up in productive rearrangements about 87% or about 30% of the time in an earlier analysis of around 550 of the donors. According to a later analysis, TCR association rates differed among HLA loci, with DRB1 alleles showing the most associated TCRs and HLA-C alleles showing the fewest. Correlated functional status among segregating V segments might be attributable to linkage disequilibrium, but an unknown experimental factor could not be ruled out.

As for this clone: No cognate antigen has been identified for it. Base qualities are not recorded, but no much larger clone differs from it by a single base.

Taken from cysteine to phenylalanine, the CDR3 has 16 residues. The CDR3 DNA has 48 bases and is translated from base 1. Via the germline V gene, CDR1 is SGHTA and CDR2 FQGTGA. The trim is 2 bases for V and 2 bases for J, with a gap of 14 bases between the germline ends. The cohort comprised more than 550 healthy bone marrow donors. At the time of sampling, all cohort members were nominally healthy, though unrecorded immune exposures were likely present. The donor was CMV seropositive and was included in the group of 290 or so seropositive cohort members. A peripheral blood sample was collected from each donor, and TCR beta sequencing was performed on peripheral blood mononuclear cells. Genomic DNA extraction from the blood cell samples was performed with the Qiagen DNeasy Blood Extraction Kit. To prepare the library, the immunoSEQ multiplex PCR assay was applied. For the multiplex PCR, a mixture combining 60 forward primers for TCR Vbeta segments and 13 reverse primers for TCR Jbeta segments was used. Amplification of the CDR3 region of rearranged TCR beta genes was performed with a multiplex PCR assay on genomic DNA. The amplified TCR beta libraries were sequenced on the Illumina HiSeq System as 87-base-pair reads. In the original analysis: Across the roughly 600 repertoires, a later analysis counted 80 million or so unique TCR beta chains, 9.5 million to 13 million of which were shared by at least two donors. Raw reads were error-corrected and collapsed into unique sequences by a nearest-neighbor algorithm in which closely related sequences were merged to remove PCR and sequencing errors. CDR3 sequences were aligned to IMGT reference sequences to assign V, D and J gene segments. For a sequence to be retained, a match of at least six nucleotides to both a V gene segment and a J gene segment was required. Rearrangements were classified as productive when the CDR3 lacked stop codons and remained in frame with V and J, and all other rearrangements were classified as non-productive. Following IMGT convention, CDR3 was defined as the stretch from the second conserved V-encoded cysteine up to the conserved J-encoded phenylalanine. The earlier analysis of some 600 of the donors excluded sequences that lacked an unambiguous match to a single V gene segment. An earlier analysis of just under 600 of the donors called V segments functional above 56.7% productive rearrangements and segregating when the between-donor standard deviation exceeded 5%. A statistical classification framework was built to diagnose cytomegalovirus status from the catalog of TCR beta chain sequences. V and J gene assignment, in a later analysis, came from comparing TCR nucleotide sequences with IMGT/GENE-DB human TR gene sequences. A later analysis assigned CDR3 sequences and most-parsimonious VDJ recombination scenarios with the TCRdist pipeline. A later analysis defined each TCR beta chain by its CDR3 amino acid sequence plus V-gene family, and excluded reads lacking a unique V-gene family. In a later analysis, 450 to 600 highly shared, low-generation-probability nucleotide sequences were removed to address suspected cross-contamination and a sequencing artifact. In a later analysis, a clonal expansion index for each public chain was calculated from normalized within-repertoire ranks of inferred template counts. A later analysis computed generation probabilities with a VDJ recombination model fitted to out-of-frame rearrangements, and checked the results against IGoR. In a later analysis, TCR-TCR, TCR-HLA and TCR-CMV co-occurrence was scored with hypergeometric tests, and a repertoire-size bias correction was applied to TCR pairs. In a later analysis, false discovery rates were estimated by permuting HLA or CMV assignments 20 times. In a later analysis, co-occurring TCRs were grouped using DBSCAN, with TCRdist sequence similarity added in when clustering inside HLA-allele-positive subsets. For co-occurrence clustering, repertoires with fewer than 30,000 or more than 120,000 public chains were excluded, along with 4 to 6 repertoires with anomalous nucleotide sharing. TCRdb limited this immuneACCESS table to in-frame rearrangements with V and J called. A share of clones is missing; checked studies link under half to unresolved V genes, and the rest is unexplained. V and J calls and clone size follow that table, whereas D and trimming were derived from the DNA. The sample profile shows about 86,000 clones; about 76% of them were found once. The ten largest clonotypes hold approximately 15% of the sample.

The clonotype comes from a woman aged 40 to 50 in good health and CMV-seropositive. The specimen sequenced was PBMCs. The chain is assembled from TRBV7-3 and TRBJ2-3, with a weak D call of TRBD1 (5 bases match). The CDR3 in this case is CASSLFASGATDTQYF. The nucleotide sequence is given as TGTGCCAGCAGCTTATTCGCCTCTGGGGCCACAGATACGCAGTATTTT.